Listed below are T cell receptor beta chains from one sample, sequenced in a study of beta chain features in type 1 diabetes. Repertoires were generated with immunoSEQ multiplex PCR, while TCRdb's copy carries only in-frame clones and drops some. The data contain approximately 150,000 clones, just over 9% of them singletons. Sequencing used central memory CD4+ T cells from blood. These TCRs come from a woman between 18 and 30 years old in good health. CDR3s include the opening cysteine and the closing phenylalanine or tryptophan. A D gene is named only where the DNA matches it firmly. Only some rows state a clone size, as once, few, many or a class for expanded clones.

clone size,J gene,V gene,D gene,CDR3 DNA,CDR3 protein
.,TRBJ1-5,TRBV7-9,TRBD1,TGTGCCAGCAGCCGTGGGAGTACGGCAGGGGGGTTTAATCAGCCCCAGCATTTT,CASSRGSTAGGFNQPQHF
.,TRBJ2-7,TRBV29-1,.,TGCAGCGTTGACGGGGGTCCCTCATACGAGCAGTACTTC,CSVDGGPSYEQYF
few,TRBJ2-7,TRBV9,.,TGTGCCAGCAGCGTAGAGGGGTACGAGCAGTACTTC,CASSVEGYEQYF
few,TRBJ1-1,TRBV6-5,.,TGTGCCAGCAGTTACCCCAGACAGGCCCGGGGTGAAGCTTTCTTT,CASSYPRQARGEAFF
.,TRBJ2-1,TRBV30,TRBD2,TGTGCCTGGACTAGCGGGAGGGCTCAGGGTGAGCAGTTCTTC,CAWTSGRAQGEQFF
.,TRBJ1-2,TRBV7-9,TRBD1,TGTGCCAGCAGCTCTGACAGGGGGCCTTTCTTCTTC,CASSSDRGPFFF
.,TRBJ2-4,TRBV12-5,.,TGTGCTAGTGGTCCAGGACAGGCGGGGGCCAAAAACATTCAGTACTTC,CASGPGQAGAKNIQYF
.,TRBJ2-1,TRBV7-2,TRBD2,TGTGCCAGCAGCTTAGGGGGGGCTAGCGGGGGCCGTAATGAGCAGTTCTTC,CASSLGGASGGRNEQFF
few,TRBJ2-3,TRBV2,TRBD2,TGTGCCAGCAGATACCAGCGGGGGGGAACCCCAGATACGCAGTATTTT,CASRYQRGGTPDTQYF
few,TRBJ2-1,TRBV5-1,TRBD1,TGCGCCAGCAGCTTGGCGGGACAGGGGCTATACAATGAGCAGTTCTTC,CASSLAGQGLYNEQFF
few,TRBJ1-1,TRBV5-1,TRBD1,TGCGCCAGCAGCTTGAATCCAGGGGGCACTGAAGCTTTCTTT,CASSLNPGGTEAFF
few,TRBJ2-2,TRBV2,TRBD1,TGTGCCAGCAGACGGGACAGTGGAGACACCGGGGAGCTGTTTTTT,CASRRDSGDTGELFF
few,TRBJ2-5,TRBV4-2,TRBD2,TGTGCCAGCAGCCTTGGGACTAGCGGGGGGTGGAGTGAGACCCAGTACTTC,CASSLGTSGGWSETQYF
few,TRBJ2-1,TRBV4-2,TRBD2,TGTGCCAGCAGCCAAACTAGCGGCTCACGCAATGAGCAGTTCTTC,CASSQTSGSRNEQFF
.,TRBJ1-1,TRBV29-1,.,TGCAGCGTTGAAAAGGGGTCGGAGAACACTGAAGCTTTCTTT,CSVEKGSENTEAFF
few,TRBJ2-7,TRBV9,.,TGTGCCATTCCACCCCTGGACAGCTCTGAGAGATTTGGCGAGCAGTACTTC,CAIPPLDSSERFGEQYF
.,TRBJ2-2,TRBV7-9,.,TGTGCCAGCAACCCACAGGGATTGAACACCGGGGAGCTGTTTTTT,CASNPQGLNTGELFF
.,TRBJ2-7,TRBV28,TRBD1,TGTGCCAGCAGGGACCCCAGGGGGATAGGATACGAGCAGTACTTC,CASRDPRGIGYEQYF
few,TRBJ1-2,TRBV30,TRBD1,TGTGCCTGGAGTGCTGGACAGGCCAGATATGGCTACACCTTC,CAWSAGQARYGYTF
.,TRBJ2-7,TRBV27,.,TGTGCCAGCAGTTCCCCAGCGACCTACGAGCAGTACTTC,CASSSPATYEQYF
few,TRBJ2-1,TRBV9,.,TGTGCCAGCAGCGTAGGTAAGCGAAGCTCCTACAATGAGCAGTTCTTC,CASSVGKRSSYNEQFF
few,TRBJ1-3,TRBV18,.,TGTGCCAGCTCACCAGCACAGGGCTTCTCTGGAAACACCATATATTTT,CASSPAQGFSGNTIYF
.,TRBJ2-1,TRBV10-3,TRBD2,TGTGCCATCAGGGCGGGACTAGCGGGAGTTGAGCAGTTCTTC,CAIRAGLAGVEQFF
.,TRBJ2-7,TRBV7-2,TRBD2,TGTGCCAGCAGCTTAGGCGGGGGTGGCTCCTACGAGCAGTACTTC,CASSLGGGGSYEQYF
few,TRBJ1-2,TRBV19,TRBD1,TGTGCCAGTAGTAGTACAGGGGCTAACTATGGCTACACCTTC,CASSSTGANYGYTF
.,TRBJ1-4,TRBV28,TRBD1,TGTGCCAGCAGTTCCGGACAGGGATATGAAAAACTGTTTTTT,CASSSGQGYEKLFF
few,TRBJ2-1,TRBV6-6,.,TGTGCCAGCAGTTACGCCCCGTCGGATGAGCAGTTCTTC,CASSYAPSDEQFF
.,TRBJ1-1,TRBV6-1,TRBD1,TGTGCCAGCAGCGCCAGACAGGGTACGAACACTGAAGCTTTCTTT,CASSARQGTNTEAFF
few,TRBJ2-2,TRBV11-3,TRBD1,TGTGCCAGCAGCCCCGACAGGGGGCTGACCGGGGAGCTGTTTTTT,CASSPDRGLTGELFF
.,TRBJ2-3,TRBV5-1,.,TGCGCCAGCAGGGGGCCAGGGAGCACAGATACGCAGTATTTT,CASRGPGSTDTQYF
.,TRBJ2-7,TRBV25-1,.,TGTGCCAGCAGTGGAGGTAGGCGTACCTACGAGCAGTACTTC,CASSGGRRTYEQYF
few,TRBJ1-2,TRBV2,.,TGTGCCAGCAGTGAAGACAGTACAAAAACCTTC,CASSEDSTKTF
few,TRBJ2-5,TRBV4-1,TRBD2,TGCGCCAGCAGCCAAAGTATGCTAGCGGGGGGAGGTGAGACCCAGTACTTC,CASSQSMLAGGGETQYF
few,TRBJ2-1,TRBV7-8,TRBD2,TGTGCCAGCCCACACTTCGTAGCGGGGGGCCTAGTCGATGAGCAGTTCTTC,CASPHFVAGGLVDEQFF